Presented here are 28 T cell receptor beta chains from one specimen sequenced in a study of blood T cells in healthy people across ages (dated by TCRdb to about 2015). The library was obtained by 5' RACE. TCRdb lists the instrument as Illumina HiSeq 2500. A second PCR of roughly 7 to 12 cycles was run with a J-beta primer mix and a sample-barcoded 5' primer. Using fastp trimming at Q25 and MiXCR clonotype assembly, TCRdb reanalyzed the public sequencing data and kept in-frame beta chains. Duplicate CDR3 protein sequences are folded into a single record with the most common DNA and genes. Present in this sample are 790,000 or so distinct CDR3 sequences, about 45% of which were seen just once. Together, the top ten hold 15% to 20% of the sample. Sequenced sample: blood. The receptor source for this set is an elderly man in good health.

The chain combines TRBV28 with TRBJ2-1; D perhaps matches TRBD2 (5 bases). Deletions cut 4 bases from V and 2 bases from J, with 21 bases between. Germline CDR1 is MDHEN and CDR2 is SYDVKM. The CDR3 length is 18 residues. CDR3 loop: CASSSPNTLAGAYNEQFF. In DNA form, the CDR3 reads TGTGCCAGCAGTTCTCCTAATACTCTAGCAGGAGCCTACAATGAGCAGTTCTTC.

The chain uses TRBV27 and TRBJ1-2, with D unclear. Trimming took off 3 bases at V and 5 bases at J, with 16 bases between the two ends. Germline V gene lookup returns CDR1 MNHEY and CDR2 SMNVEV (reference sequence). The CDR3 covers 15 residues. The CDR3 DNA reads TGTGCCAGCAGTTTTTCCGAGGGCGAACTATATGGCTACACCTTC. Amino acid sequence: CASSFSEGELYGYTF.

The CDR3 loop is CASSTERGSRETQYF. CDR3 coding DNA: TGTGCCAGCAGCACAGAGAGGGGATCTAGGGAGACCCAGTACTTC. The chain joins TRBV7-8 to TRBJ2-5; possibly TRBD1 or TRBD2 for D (5 bases each). The CDR3 totals 15 residues. V lost 5 bases and J 5 bases, leaving 18 bases between the germline ends. CDR1 and CDR2 (germline): SGHVS, FQNEAQ.

V usage is TRBV7-2 and J usage is TRBJ1-4; the D is unclear. V lost 5 bases to trimming and J lost 7 bases, with 14 bases between them. The CDR3 is made up of 14 amino acids. Looked up from germline, CDR1 is SGHTA and CDR2 is FQGNSA. This CDR3 is CASSARAAFEKLFF. CDR3 coding DNA: TGTGCCAGCAGCGCCCGGGCAGCCTTTGAAAAACTGTTTTTT.

The chain is built from TRBV2 and TRBJ1-4; D remains ambiguous. The germline V and J ends were trimmed by 8 bases and 3 bases, with 13 bases remaining between them. The length of the CDR3 is 14 residues. The germline gives CDR1 SNHLY, CDR2 FYNNEI. The CDR3, as DNA: TGTGCCAGCCGACCGGGGTGGGCTAATGAAAAACTGTTTTTT. This sequence encodes CASRPGWANEKLFF.

In this sample, this clonotype turned up once. The chain is built from TRBV7-8 and TRBJ2-2; 9 nucleotides agree with TRBD1. Germline V gene data show CDR1 as SGHVS and CDR2 as FQNEAQ. J was trimmed by 0 bases and V by 5 bases; bases with no gene match: 4. The CDR3 is 16 residues long. Here the CDR3 reads CASSRGQGSNTGELFF. Written as DNA, the CDR3 is TGTGCCAGCAGCCGGGGACAGGGTTCGAACACCGGGGAGCTGTTTTTT.

The V and J genes are TRBV25-1 and TRBJ2-2, with 7 bases that match TRBD1. This CDR3 has 16 residues. J gave up 2 bases and V 1 base, and 4 bases lay outside the gene matches. Per the germline V gene, CDR1 is MGHDK and CDR2 is SYGVNS. CDR3 protein: CASSESNRGNTGELFF. The CDR3 DNA is TGTGCCAGCAGTGAATCGAACAGGGGTAACACCGGGGAGCTGTTTTTT.

This clonotype showed up just a few times. This sequence joins TRBV25-1 and TRBJ2-4, with D possibly matching TRBD2 (5 bases). CDR1 and CDR2 (germline): MGHDK, SYGVNS. V was clipped by 1 base and J by 4 bases, with 11 bases between them. The CDR3 contains 15 residues. The CDR3 protein is CASSESVSEKNIQYF. Written as DNA, the CDR3 is TGTGCCAGCAGTGAATCGGTTAGCGAAAAAAACATTCAGTACTTC.

The chain has TRBV3-1 and TRBJ2-7; weak D call: TRBD2 (5 bases). Between the trimmed V and J ends, which lost 3 bases and 7 bases, there was a span of 10 bases. CDR1 LGHDT and CDR2 YNNKEL come from the germline V gene (reference sequence). The CDR3 has 12 residues. The CDR3 sequence: CASSHTSGEQYF. The CDR3 coding sequence is TGTGCCAGCAGCCACACTAGTGGGGAGCAGTACTTC.

With regard to this clonotype: This may come from a read error, since a much larger clone is one base off. The chain combines TRBV12-3 or TRBV12-4 with TRBJ2-2; tentatively, D is TRBD1 (5 bases). Trimming took 3 bases from V and 7 from J, leaving 15 bases between them. This CDR3 region has 15 residues. The CDR3 here is CASSLGRARVGELFF. The CDR3 DNA follows: TGTGCCAGCAGTTTGGGCAGGGCTAGGGTCGGGGAGCTGTTTTTT.

This clonotype was counted a few times. This rearrangement joins TRBV6-5 to TRBJ2-7; no clear D. Trimming took off 6 bases at V and 6 bases at J, with 9 bases between the two ends. Germline CDR1 reads MNHEY; CDR2 reads SVGAGI. This CDR3 region has 11 residues. The CDR3 nucleotides are TGTGCCAGCAGGCTTCGGAGCGAGCAGTACTTC. Its protein is CASRLRSEQYF.

The chain combines TRBV12-3 or TRBV12-4 with TRBJ2-1, with D possibly TRBD2 on 5 matching bases. V gave up 6 bases and J gave up 8 bases, with 17 bases separating them. This CDR3 has 14 amino acids. CDR3 sequence reads: CASRLSGRSDEQFF. CDR3 bases: TGTGCCAGCAGATTGTCGGGAAGGTCGGATGAGCAGTTCTTC.

This chain links TRBV20-1 with TRBJ2-3; 11 nucleotides line up with TRBD2. This CDR3 is 15 amino acids long. CDR1 and CDR2 from the germline V gene are DFQATT and SNEGSKA (reference sequence). V was pared by 6 bases and J by 8 bases, with 13 bases of the junction left unmatched. CDR3 coding DNA: TGCAGTGCCCTCGATAGCGGGAGGGCCTCCGGTACGCAGTATTTT. It specifies CSALDSGRASGTQYF.

CDR3 nucleotides: TGTGCCACCAGCCAGGATAGGGGAAATAATCAGCCCCAGCATTTT. Amino acid sequence: CATSQDRGNNQPQHF. This rearrangement joins TRBV15 to TRBJ1-5, with D possibly matching TRBD1 (5 bases). The CDR3 runs 15 residues. V lost 5 bases and J lost 4, with 15 bases in between. Germline V gene sequence: CDR1 LNHNV, CDR2 YYDKDF (reference sequence). Variable domain in full (rest from reference TRBV15 and TRBJ1-5): DAMVIQNPRYQVTQFGKPVTLSCSQTLNHNVMYWYQQKSSQAPKLLFHYYDKDFNNEADTPDNFQSRRPNTSFCFLDIRSPGLGDTAMYLCATSQDRGNNQPQHFGDGTRLSIL.

This chain uses TRBV2 with TRBJ1-1, with D tentatively TRBD1 (5 bases). The CDR3 has 11 amino acids. The germline V gene encodes CDR1 SNHLY and CDR2 FYNNEI. V lost 6 bases to trimming and J lost 11 bases, with 13 bases between them. The CDR3 spells CASRGHAGAFF. The CDR3 DNA reads TGTGCCAGCAGAGGACACGCCGGGGCTTTCTTT.

This clonotype was recorded a few times. The chain carries TRBV18 and TRBJ1-2; D gene unclear. This CDR3 spans 15 amino acids. Trimming took 1 base from V and 8 from J, leaving 17 bases between them. The germline V gene has CDR1 KGHSH and CDR2 LQKENI. The CDR3 bases are TGTGCCAGCTCACCACAGGGCCGAGCGATGGAAGGCTACACCTTC. Translated: CASSPQGRAMEGYTF.

The table lists this clonotype with a few counts. V gene TRBV7-2 combines with J gene TRBJ1-5; D perhaps matches TRBD1 (6 bases). V lost 1 base to trimming and J lost 7 bases, with 11 bases between them. The CDR3 is 14 amino acids. The germline CDR1 and CDR2 sequences are SGHTA and FQGNSA. The CDR3 loop is CASSLDGGGQPQHF. In DNA, the CDR3 is TGTGCCAGCAGCTTAGATGGAGGGGGGCAGCCCCAGCATTTT.

This clonotype was seen ten or more times. The J gene is TRBJ2-1, the V gene TRBV5-1; unclear D gene. The CDR3 covers 11 residues. Germline V lookup: CDR1 SGHRS, CDR2 YFSETQ. V was clipped by 6 bases and J by 8 bases, with 9 bases between them. The CDR3 loop reads CASINEYEQFF. The CDR3 region has the DNA TGCGCCAGCATCAACGAGTATGAGCAGTTCTTC.

CDR3 coding DNA: TGCGCCAGCAGCCAAGTTCGAGGGGGTGGGTCCTATAATTCACCCCTCCACTTT. It translates to CASSQVRGGGSYNSPLHF. The genes are TRBV4-1 and TRBJ1-6, with a weak D call TRBD1 (6 bases). This CDR3 is 18 amino acids long. Germline CDR1 and CDR2: MGHRA and YSYEKL. With 1 base removed from V and 1 base from J, the gap between germline ends came to 14 bases.

This clonotype appeared many times. V gene TRBV20-1 combines with J gene TRBJ1-1; D might be TRBD1 (5 bases). Germline V gives CDR1 DFQATT, CDR2 SNEGSKA (reference sequence). This CDR3 is 14 amino acids long. The V gene lost 0 bases and the J gene lost 3 bases, with 11 bases spanning the gap. The CDR3 DNA reads TGCAGTGCTAGAGAACCAGGGTTCGACACTGAAGCTTTCTTT. Translation: CSAREPGFDTEAFF.

There are many counts of this clonotype. CDR3: CASSSHPSGGQETQYF. The CDR3 region has the DNA TGTGCCAGCAGTTCCCATCCCTCTGGCGGCCAAGAGACCCAGTACTTC. The chain couples TRBV27 to TRBJ2-5; D is uncertain. Trimming took 4 bases from V and 1 from J, leaving 16 bases between them. Germline V gives CDR1 MNHEY, CDR2 SMNVEV (reference sequence). This CDR3 is 16 amino acids long.

J is TRBJ2-5 and V is TRBV20-1, with D uncertain. The CDR3 runs to 12 residues. The germline CDR1 and CDR2 sequences are DFQATT and SNEGSKA (reference sequence). Between the trimmed V and J ends, which lost 6 bases and 3 bases, there was a span of 11 bases. In DNA, the CDR3 is TGCAGTGCAAGTGGGCTTAAAGAGACCCAGTACTTC. Its protein is CSASGLKETQYF.

The chain uses TRBV20-1 and TRBJ1-1, with 9 bases identical to TRBD1. The length of the CDR3 is 16 residues. V dropped 2 bases and J dropped 6; count of bases not matched to a gene: 13. Germline loops: CDR1 DFQATT, CDR2 SNEGSKA (reference sequence). The CDR3 loop is CSARPTTGGSFAEAFF. The CDR3 DNA reads as TGCAGTGCTAGACCTACGACAGGGGGAAGCTTCGCTGAAGCTTTCTTT.

As concerns this clonotype: A read error may be the cause here, since a much bigger clone is one base away. The chain links TRBV29-1 to TRBJ2-6; no reliable D call. This CDR3 comprises 13 residues. Germline loops: CDR1 SQVTM, CDR2 ANQGSEA. CDR3 bases: TGCGGCGTTAAACGCTCTGGGGCCAACGTCCTGACTTTC. Encoded protein: CGVKRSGANVLTF.

The chain uses TRBV20-1 and TRBJ2-5, with unresolved D. The J call may not be correct, given that the DNA end is closer to TRBJ2-7. The CDR3 totals 12 residues. Germline V CDR1 and CDR2: DFQATT, SNEGSKA (reference sequence). CDR3 nucleotides: TGCAGTGCTAGCCCCCACACCAACGAGCAGTACTTC. It translates to CSASPHTNEQYF.

This clonotype was observed a few times. The J gene is TRBJ2-1, the V gene TRBV20-1; 12 bases map to TRBD2. CDR1 and CDR2 from the germline V gene are DFQATT and SNEGSKA (reference sequence). Trimming removed 6 bases from V and 5 bases from J; junction bases left unmatched: 11. CDR3 length equals 16 residues. Written as DNA, the CDR3 is TGCAGTGCCACACGACCGAGGACTAGCGGGAACAATGAGCAGTTCTTC. Its protein is CSATRPRTSGNNEQFF.

This clonotype was observed a few times. The chain couples TRBV27 to TRBJ1-4; 7 bases match TRBD1. Germline V gives CDR1 MNHEY, CDR2 SMNVEV (reference sequence). Trimming removed 5 bases from V and 3 bases from J; junction bases left unmatched: 6. The CDR3 spans 15 residues. CDR3 in DNA: TGTGCCAGCAGTAAACTCGGGACAGCTAATGAAAAACTGTTTTTT. It translates to CASSKLGTANEKLFF.

The chain carries TRBV7-3 and TRBJ2-5; tentative D call: TRBD2 (5 bases). V shed 5 bases and J shed 4 bases, with 17 bases lying between them. The germline V gene has CDR1 SGHTA and CDR2 FQGTGA. The CDR3 is made up of 15 amino acids. The CDR3 region has the DNA TGTGCCAGCAGCCTAGCATCTAGCCGGGGAGAGACCCAGTACTTC. It is translated as CASSLASSRGETQYF.